This T cell receptor beta chain derives from a study of blood T cell repertoires in COVID-19. Turning to the study itself: Acute and convalescent COVID-19 specimens originated in the United States, Italy and Spain. T cells, B-cell-depleted T cells, or PBMCs provided the cDNA or gDNA that served as material.

As handled by the study authors: Nucleated cell counts were estimated from reference gene primer amplification. The table came from immunoSEQ multiplex PCR; TCRdb's copy has only in-frame clones and leaves some out. D and trimming were read from the DNA, whereas the V and J calls and clone size are those reported in that table. The data contain nearly 110,000 clones, 80% to 85% of them seen just once; the ten biggest clones take up 4.3%. Germline values: CDR1 MGHRA, CDR2 YSYEKL. V was cut by 0 bases and J by 1 base, with 13 bases left in between. This CDR3 has 16 residues. The sample comprised peripheral blood. The TCR originated in a man between 70 and 80 years old with acute or convalescent COVID-19. The rearrangement joins TRBV4-1 to TRBJ2-7; a weak D match, TRBD1 (6 bases). CDR3 residues: CASSQDTDSRSYEQYF. In DNA, the CDR3 is TGCGCCAGCAGCCAAGATACGGACAGCCGATCCTACGAGCAGTACTTC.